A selection of T cell receptor beta chains follows, all from one sample in a study of OX40 agonist ivuxolimab in advanced cancers. Method: immunoSEQ multiplex PCR; TCRdb's copy keeps in-frame clones and lacks some. The data hold some 90,000 clones, with around 87% observed a single time. Sample: CD4+ or CD8+ T cells sorted from blood, taken in a trial of the OX40 agonist ivuxolimab. The source of these receptors is an adult with an advanced solid tumor such as melanoma, head and neck, liver or kidney cancer. Each CDR3 is given with its conserved first and last residue. Each record gives: D gene, J gene, clone size, V gene, CDR3 protein, CDR3 DNA. The D gene is left open where the match is weak. The listing skips clone size in some rows; elsewhere it reads once, few, many or a size class.

D gene: NA
J gene: TRBJ2-3
clone size: NA
V gene: TRBV7-2
CDR3 protein: CASRLPGLSTDTQYF
CDR3 DNA: TGTGCCAGCAGACTTCCCGGGCTTAGCACAGATACGCAGTATTTT

D gene: NA
J gene: TRBJ2-5
clone size: NA
V gene: TRBV18
CDR3 protein: CASSPLSAQETQYF
CDR3 DNA: TGTGCCAGCTCACCACTGTCAGCCCAAGAGACCCAGTACTTC

D gene: NA
J gene: TRBJ2-7
clone size: few
V gene: TRBV28
CDR3 protein: CASSSDPRIQYF
CDR3 DNA: TGTGCCAGTTCATCGGACCCTAGGATCCAGTACTTC

D gene: NA
J gene: TRBJ1-2
clone size: NA
V gene: TRBV7-9
CDR3 protein: CASSLINPTDSYGYTF
CDR3 DNA: TGTGCCAGCAGCTTAATCAACCCGACGGATAGCTATGGCTACACCTTC

D gene: TRBD2
J gene: TRBJ2-1
clone size: NA
V gene: TRBV7-2
CDR3 protein: CASSLLSGRAGYNEQFF
CDR3 DNA: TGTGCCAGCAGCTTGTTGAGCGGGAGGGCCGGCTACAATGAGCAGTTCTTC

D gene: NA
J gene: TRBJ2-1
clone size: NA
V gene: TRBV13
CDR3 protein: CASSLKTQSSYNEQFF
CDR3 DNA: TGTGCCAGCAGCTTAAAAACTCAAAGCTCCTACAATGAGCAGTTCTTC

D gene: TRBD1
J gene: TRBJ2-2
clone size: NA
V gene: TRBV5-6
CDR3 protein: CASSSKYRGRVGELFF
CDR3 DNA: TGTGCCAGCAGCTCCAAATACAGGGGGCGCGTCGGGGAGCTGTTTTTT

D gene: NA
J gene: TRBJ1-3
clone size: NA
V gene: TRBV7-3
CDR3 protein: CASSLTGSGNTIYF
CDR3 DNA: TGTGCCAGCAGCCTGACAGGCTCTGGAAACACCATATATTTT

D gene: NA
J gene: TRBJ2-2
clone size: NA
V gene: TRBV6-1
CDR3 protein: CASSRDPNTGELFF
CDR3 DNA: TGTGCCAGCAGCCGGGACCCGAACACCGGGGAGCTGTTTTTT

D gene: TRBD1
J gene: TRBJ2-4
clone size: NA
V gene: TRBV28
CDR3 protein: CASSLRGQGKNIQYF
CDR3 DNA: TGTGCCAGCAGTTTAAGGGGACAGGGCAAAAACATTCAGTACTTC

D gene: TRBD1
J gene: TRBJ1-2
clone size: NA
V gene: TRBV30
CDR3 protein: CAWSVGGYYGYTF
CDR3 DNA: TGTGCCTGGAGTGTAGGGGGCTACTATGGCTACACCTTC

D gene: TRBD1
J gene: TRBJ2-1
clone size: NA
V gene: TRBV7-9
CDR3 protein: CASSSTSNRGNEQFF
CDR3 DNA: TGTGCCAGCAGCTCCACATCAAACAGGGGGAATGAGCAGTTCTTC

D gene: NA
J gene: TRBJ1-1
clone size: NA
V gene: TRBV6-5
CDR3 protein: CASSYWALSLRPFF
CDR3 DNA: TGTGCCAGCAGTTACTGGGCATTAAGCCTGAGGCCTTTCTTT

D gene: TRBD2
J gene: TRBJ2-3
clone size: NA
V gene: TRBV7-2
CDR3 protein: CASSSVGLARADTQYF
CDR3 DNA: TGTGCCAGCAGCTCCGTGGGACTAGCTCGTGCAGATACGCAGTATTTT

D gene: NA
J gene: TRBJ2-2
clone size: NA
V gene: TRBV7-2
CDR3 protein: CASSSRGGVNTGELFF
CDR3 DNA: TGTGCCAGCAGCTCCCGTGGGGGCGTGAACACCGGGGAGCTGTTTTTT

D gene: TRBD2
J gene: TRBJ2-7
clone size: NA
V gene: TRBV5-1
CDR3 protein: CASSLAPSGSVGEQYF
CDR3 DNA: TGCGCCAGCAGCTTGGCCCCTAGCGGGAGTGTGGGCGAGCAGTACTTC

D gene: TRBD2
J gene: TRBJ2-1
clone size: NA
V gene: TRBV5-1
CDR3 protein: CASSLAGGEYNEQFF
CDR3 DNA: TGCGCCAGCAGCTTAGCGGGAGGAGAATACAATGAGCAGTTCTTC

D gene: NA
J gene: TRBJ1-2
clone size: NA
V gene: TRBV6-5
CDR3 protein: CASSLTANYGYTF
CDR3 DNA: TGTGCCAGCAGTCTGACAGCAAACTATGGCTACACCTTC

D gene: TRBD2
J gene: TRBJ2-3
clone size: NA
V gene: TRBV19
CDR3 protein: CASSIRGALAGVNTQYF
CDR3 DNA: TGTGCCAGTAGTATAAGAGGGGCACTAGCGGGAGTCAATACGCAGTATTTT

D gene: NA
J gene: TRBJ1-2
clone size: NA
V gene: TRBV10-3
CDR3 protein: CAISDGQLNYGYTF
CDR3 DNA: TGTGCCATCAGTGATGGACAGCTTAACTATGGCTACACCTTC

D gene: TRBD2
J gene: TRBJ2-2
clone size: NA
V gene: TRBV30
CDR3 protein: CAWIPLGGSDTGELFF
CDR3 DNA: TGTGCCTGGATCCCCTTGGGCGGGAGTGACACCGGGGAGCTGTTTTTT

D gene: TRBD1
J gene: TRBJ1-1
clone size: NA
V gene: TRBV27
CDR3 protein: CASSWGRGRTLYEAFF
CDR3 DNA: TGTGCCAGCTCTTGGGGCAGGGGGCGAACTCTCTATGAAGCTTTCTTT

D gene: NA
J gene: TRBJ1-1
clone size: NA
V gene: TRBV6-6
CDR3 protein: CASTPGGAADTEAFF
CDR3 DNA: TGTGCCAGCACCCCCGGGGGGGCGGCGGACACTGAAGCTTTCTTT

D gene: NA
J gene: TRBJ1-2
clone size: few
V gene: TRBV6-1
CDR3 protein: CASSETIGLLYGYTF
CDR3 DNA: TGTGCCAGCAGTGAAACAATAGGCCTCCTCTATGGCTACACCTTC

D gene: TRBD1
J gene: TRBJ2-5
clone size: NA
V gene: TRBV19
CDR3 protein: CASSPRTGGFETQYF
CDR3 DNA: TGTGCCAGTAGTCCGCGGACAGGGGGCTTCGAGACCCAGTACTTC

D gene: TRBD1
J gene: TRBJ1-2
clone size: once
V gene: TRBV30
CDR3 protein: CAWSYRGVYGYTF
CDR3 DNA: TGTGCCTGGAGTTACAGGGGGGTGTATGGCTACACCTTC

D gene: TRBD1
J gene: TRBJ2-3
clone size: few
V gene: TRBV14
CDR3 protein: CASSQQTGGNRPDTQYF
CDR3 DNA: TGTGCCAGCAGCCAACAGACAGGGGGCAATCGTCCAGATACGCAGTATTTT

D gene: NA
J gene: TRBJ1-4
clone size: NA
V gene: TRBV6-5
CDR3 protein: CASSRFGREKLFF
CDR3 DNA: TGTGCCAGCAGTCGGTTTGGGAGGGAAAAACTGTTTTTT

D gene: NA
J gene: TRBJ2-3
clone size: NA
V gene: TRBV11-2
CDR3 protein: CASSLGAGNTDTQYF
CDR3 DNA: TGTGCCAGCAGCTTAGGGGCGGGGAACACAGATACGCAGTATTTT

D gene: NA
J gene: TRBJ1-2
clone size: NA
V gene: TRBV2
CDR3 protein: CASRSGFSGYTF
CDR3 DNA: TGTGCCAGCAGATCAGGGTTTAGTGGCTACACCTTC

D gene: NA
J gene: TRBJ2-1
clone size: once
V gene: TRBV5-6
CDR3 protein: CASSLVRRGEQFF
CDR3 DNA: TGTGCCAGCAGCTTGGTGAGGAGGGGTGAGCAGTTCTTC

D gene: TRBD1
J gene: TRBJ2-7
clone size: NA
V gene: TRBV7-9
CDR3 protein: CASSYKAGTGGYEQYF
CDR3 DNA: TGTGCCAGCAGCTACAAGGCCGGGACAGGGGGCTACGAGCAGTACTTC

D gene: NA
J gene: TRBJ2-5
clone size: few
V gene: TRBV11-3
CDR3 protein: CASSLGAGLTGQETQYF
CDR3 DNA: TGTGCCAGCAGCTTAGGGGCTGGTCTGACAGGACAAGAGACCCAGTACTTC

D gene: TRBD2
J gene: TRBJ2-7
clone size: NA
V gene: TRBV6-5
CDR3 protein: CASSYRLAGGHEQYF
CDR3 DNA: TGTGCCAGCAGTTACAGACTAGCGGGAGGTCACGAGCAGTACTTC

D gene: NA
J gene: TRBJ2-6
clone size: NA
V gene: TRBV28
CDR3 protein: CASRGLGLSSGANVLTF
CDR3 DNA: TGTGCCAGCAGAGGGCTTGGGCTTAGCTCTGGGGCCAACGTCCTGACTTTC

D gene: NA
J gene: TRBJ1-2
clone size: NA
V gene: TRBV29-1
CDR3 protein: CSVDRQELNYGYTF
CDR3 DNA: TGCAGCGTTGATAGGCAGGAGCTTAACTATGGCTACACCTTC

D gene: NA
J gene: TRBJ1-5
clone size: NA
V gene: TRBV28
CDR3 protein: CASSGYSNQPQHF
CDR3 DNA: TGTGCCAGCAGTGGATATAGCAATCAGCCCCAGCATTTT

D gene: TRBD1
J gene: TRBJ2-3
clone size: NA
V gene: TRBV5-4
CDR3 protein: CASSFGTGGPDTQYF
CDR3 DNA: TGTGCCAGCAGCTTCGGGACAGGGGGCCCAGATACGCAGTATTTT